The clone carrying this T cell receptor beta chain was observed a few times. Unique molecular identifiers featured in how the TCRbeta library was prepared. A single record per CDR3 protein comes from TCRdb applying MiXCR to the PCR reads. The table shows some 400,000 distinct CDR3 sequences, with roughly 20% occurring only once. The CDR3 is 15 residues long. CDR1 is DFQATT, CDR2 SNEGSKA, per germline (reference sequence). J was trimmed by 6 bases and V by 0 bases; bases with no gene match: 8. The sample comes from a study of T-cell reconstitution after alpha-beta-depleted transplantation in children. Sequenced here: PBMCs from the stem cell graft donor, sampled from the stem cell graft. V gene TRBV20-1 combines with J gene TRBJ2-1; 7 nucleotides line up with TRBD2. The source of this sequence is a human donor who donated a stem cell graft to a child with acute myeloid leukemia. CDR3 in amino acids: CSARDLAGEANEQFF. DNA of the CDR3: TGCAGTGCTAGAGATCTCGCGGGAGAGGCCAATGAGCAGTTCTTC.